The 20 T cell receptor beta chains below all came from one sample that was sequenced in a study of identical twins. A single record per CDR3 protein comes from TCRdb applying MiXCR to the 5' RACE reads. The profile shows a few hundred thousand distinct CDR3 sequences, approximately 9.1% of them singletons. Sequencing was done on a sample of naive T cells sorted from blood. These receptors were taken from a woman between 50 and 59 years old in good health.

The CDR3 protein is CASSFGRGTDTQYF. CDR3 nucleotide sequence: TGTGCCAGCAGTTTCGGCAGGGGGACAGATACGCAGTATTTT. The chain is built from TRBV12-3 or TRBV12-4 and TRBJ2-3; 7 positions match TRBD1. Unmatched junction bases numbered 3, after V lost 3 bases and J lost 3 bases. The CDR3 is made up of 14 amino acids.

The table lists this clonotype with a few counts. This chain links TRBV5-5 with TRBJ1-5; no clear D gene. Per germline, CDR1 SGHKS and CDR2 YYEKEE (reference sequence). The CDR3 is 15 amino acids. V dropped 0 bases and J dropped 7 bases, with 14 bases sitting between them. CDR3 in amino acids: CASSLGLAVWQPQHF. For the CDR3, the DNA is TGTGCCAGCAGCTTGGGTTTGGCAGTCTGGCAGCCCCAGCATTTT. The whole variable domain, remainder taken from reference TRBV5-5 and TRBJ1-5, is DAGVTQSPTHLIKTRGQQVTLRCSPISGHKSVSWYQQVLGQGPQFIFQYYEKEERGRGNFPDRFSARQFPNYSSELNVNALLLGDSALYLCASSLGLAVWQPQHFGDGTRLSIL.

The chain recombines TRBV5-6 with TRBJ1-3; D might be TRBD1 (5 bases). The V and J ends lost 4 bases and 4 bases respectively, with 15 bases between them. The CDR3 has 15 residues. CDR1 is SGHDT and CDR2 is YYEEEE in the germline V gene. The chain's CDR3 is CASSTGGSGGNTIYF. The CDR3 coding sequence is TGTGCCAGCAGCACAGGTGGAAGTGGCGGAAACACCATATATTTT.

J is TRBJ2-2 and V is TRBV20-1; a weak D match, TRBD2 (6 bases). Germline assignment: CDR1 DFQATT and CDR2 SNEGSKA (reference sequence). The V and J ends lost 6 bases and 7 bases respectively, with 24 bases between them. The CDR3 covers 16 residues. This CDR3 is CSAGPGLGAEGGELFF. CDR3 nucleotides: TGCAGTGCGGGCCCGGGACTGGGCGCAGAGGGCGGGGAGCTGTTTTTT.

J is TRBJ2-5 and V is TRBV12-3 or TRBV12-4; TRBD1 aligns across 7 bases. CDR3 size: 13 residues. V gave up 6 bases and J gave up 5 bases; unmatched junction bases: 6. CDR3 in amino acids: CASRSQGMETQYF. The CDR3 nucleotides read TGTGCCAGCAGATCACAGGGGATGGAGACCCAGTACTTC.

This clonotype was picked up many times. This chain connects TRBV12-3 or TRBV12-4 to TRBJ1-1, with D possibly TRBD1 on 5 matching bases. The CDR3 extends over 15 amino acids. Trimming cost V 3 bases and J 1 base, with 12 bases left between them. CDR3 in amino acids: CASSFLGDPNTEAFF. In DNA form, the CDR3 reads TGTGCCAGCAGTTTTTTAGGGGACCCGAACACTGAAGCTTTCTTT.

The chain uses TRBV4-1 and TRBJ1-5; 7 nucleotides agree with TRBD1. V gave up 4 bases and J gave up 5 bases; unmatched junction bases: 17. Germline V gene sequence: CDR1 MGHRA, CDR2 YSYEKL. This CDR3 has 18 amino acids. Written as DNA, the CDR3 is TGCGCCAGCAGCCGTCCCCCTACAGGGGCCGGGGGTGATCAGCCCCAGCATTTT. It specifies CASSRPPTGAGGDQPQHF.

The rearrangement links TRBV24-1 to TRBJ2-2, with D possibly being TRBD2 (5 bases). Germline loops: CDR1 KGHDR, CDR2 SFDVKD. V lost 4 bases and J 2 bases, leaving 7 bases between the germline ends. This CDR3 is built from 14 residues. CDR3 nucleotide sequence: TGTGCCACCAGTGAAGGACTTAACACCGGGGAGCTGTTTTTT. Its translation: CATSEGLNTGELFF.

This clonotype came up many times. V and J are TRBV12-3 or TRBV12-4 and TRBJ1-1; D is undetermined. Trimming stripped 2 bases from V and 2 bases from J, with 9 bases between. This CDR3 contains 14 residues. CDR3 amino acids: CASSLRAFNTEAFF. CDR3 in DNA: TGTGCCAGCAGTTTACGGGCGTTTAACACTGAAGCTTTCTTT.

The table lists this clonotype with a few counts. V usage is TRBV20-1 and J usage is TRBJ2-1; 7 nucleotides line up with TRBD2. The J segment lost 7 bases and the V segment lost 6 bases, leaving 9 bases of the junction unmatched. CDR3 length: 13 amino acids. Per germline, CDR1 DFQATT and CDR2 SNEGSKA (reference sequence). The CDR3 loop reads CSASGLTRNEQFF. CDR3 bases: TGCAGTGCGTCGGGACTAACCCGTAATGAGCAGTTCTTC.

This sequence joins TRBV7-9 and TRBJ1-2; 7 bases are a match to TRBD1. V shed 1 base, J shed 1 base, and the junction held 9 bases outside the gene matches. Germline V lookup: CDR1 SEHNR, CDR2 FQNEAQ (reference sequence). This CDR3 comprises 17 residues. The CDR3 loop is CASSLVQGSVNNYGYTF. CDR3 nucleotide sequence: TGTGCCAGCAGCTTAGTACAGGGGTCTGTGAATAACTATGGCTACACCTTC.

The CDR3: CASSKPGQGINEQFF. The CDR3 DNA reads TGTGCCAGTAGTAAACCGGGACAGGGGATAAATGAGCAGTTCTTC. The chain combines TRBV19 with TRBJ2-1; 10 bases fit TRBD1. The CDR3 consists of 15 residues. Trimming took 4 bases from V and 7 from J; bases not matched to a gene: 7. The germline gives CDR1 LNHDA, CDR2 SQIVND (reference sequence).

The V and J genes are TRBV24-1 and TRBJ2-1; TRBD2 aligns across 7 bases. The CDR3 is made up of 15 amino acids. V shed 10 bases, J shed 6 bases, and the junction held 14 bases outside the gene matches. The germline V gene has CDR1 KGHDR and CDR2 SFDVKD. Here the CDR3 reads CATSRRVAGLNEQFF. The CDR3 region has the DNA TGTGCCACATCACGCCGAGTAGCGGGCCTCAATGAGCAGTTCTTC.

V gene TRBV2 combines with J gene TRBJ2-7; no firm D call. This CDR3 is 10 amino acids long. Trimming took 8 bases from V and 3 from J, leaving 5 bases between them. Per the germline V gene, CDR1 is SNHLY and CDR2 is FYNNEI. CDR3 sequence reads: CASRFYEQYV. The CDR3 DNA sequence: TGTGCCAGCCGATTCTACGAGCAGTACGTC.

This clonotype occurred a few times. This chain uses TRBV10-3 with TRBJ1-5, with TRBD1 identical over 8 bases. Losses at the gene ends were 7 bases for V and 5 bases for J; bases not matched to a gene: 7. The CDR3 sequence is 14 residues long. CDR1 ENHRY and CDR2 SYGVKD come from the germline V gene. CDR3 protein: CAINSRGQDQPQHF. In nucleotides, the CDR3 is TGTGCCATCAATTCCAGGGGGCAAGATCAGCCCCAGCATTTT.

This clonotype has more than one count but fewer than ten. This sequence joins TRBV27 and TRBJ2-4; D possibly uses TRBD1 or TRBD2 (5 bases each). Germline-derived CDR1 and CDR2 are MNHEY and SMNVEV (reference sequence). Trimming shortened V by 8 bases and J by 6 bases, and 11 bases separated the two germline ends. The CDR3 is 12 residues long. The CDR3 DNA reads TGTGCCAGCCGGGACGGTGGAAACATTCAGTACTTC. Its protein is CASRDGGNIQYF.

V and J are TRBV6-5 and TRBJ2-2; D is undetermined. In germline, CDR1 is MNHEY, CDR2 SVGAGI. The CDR3 is made up of 14 amino acids. Trimming removed 4 bases from V and 0 bases from J, with 6 bases in between. The CDR3 sequence is CASSSLANTGELFF. The CDR3 bases are TGTGCCAGCAGTTCACTCGCGAACACCGGGGAGCTGTTTTTT.

This clonotype was counted only a few times. CDR3 protein: CAWSEGGDDEQFF. DNA of the CDR3: TGTGCCTGGAGTGAGGGGGGTGACGATGAGCAGTTCTTC. The chain is built from TRBV30 and TRBJ2-1; D assignment may be TRBD1 or TRBD2 (6 bases each). Trimming left V 1 base short and J 8 bases short, with 12 bases between. The CDR3 is made up of 13 amino acids. Germline CDR1 reads GTSNPN; CDR2 reads SVGIG (reference sequence).

This clonotype was seen at least ten times. This chain uses TRBV5-6 with TRBJ2-2, with 8 bases aligning to TRBD2. CDR1 SGHDT and CDR2 YYEEEE come from the germline V gene. The CDR3 runs 17 residues. V was pared by 2 bases and J by 5 bases, with 11 bases of the junction left unmatched. This chain's CDR3 is CASSLTGIAGKTGELFF. The CDR3 region has the DNA TGTGCCAGCAGCTTAACGGGAATAGCGGGAAAAACCGGGGAGCTGTTTTTT.

This clonotype occurred a few times. V usage is TRBV12-3 or TRBV12-4 and J usage is TRBJ2-3, with 7 bases aligning to TRBD2. V trimming: 5 bases; J trimming: 6 bases; junction bases outside the gene matches: 8. The CDR3 runs to 14 residues. The chain's CDR3 is CASSPSGTFDTQYF. The CDR3 DNA reads as TGTGCCAGCAGTCCCAGCGGGACCTTCGATACGCAGTATTTT.